Below are 12 T cell receptor beta chains sequenced from a single sample in a study of T-cell reconstitution after alpha-beta-depleted transplantation in children. Unique molecular identifiers were used in preparing the TCRbeta library. TCRdb itself ran the PCR reads through MiXCR, one entry per CDR3 protein. This table holds about 540,000 distinct CDR3 sequences, about 16% found once. This sample comprised PBMCs from the stem cell graft donor, obtained from the stem cell graft. All receptors come from a human donor who donated a stem cell graft to a child with acute lymphoblastic leukemia.

In its sample, this clonotype was seen many times. V gene TRBV7-9 combines with J gene TRBJ1-1; TRBD1 aligns across 7 bases. Germline CDR1 reads SEHNR; CDR2 reads FQNEAQ (reference sequence). The J segment lost 1 base and the V segment lost 5 bases, leaving 1 base of the junction unmatched. This CDR3 spans 13 amino acids. CDR3 sequence (DNA): TGTGCCAGCAGCCGGGACAGGAACACTGAAGCTTTCTTT. Its protein is CASSRDRNTEAFF.

The gene calls are TRBV5-1 and TRBJ2-7; 10 bases are shared with TRBD2. Looked up from germline, CDR1 is SGHRS and CDR2 is YFSETQ. This CDR3 comprises 16 residues. V shed 1 base, J shed 0 bases, and the junction held 4 bases outside the gene matches. As DNA, the CDR3 is TGCGCCAGCAGCTTGCGGTCTAGCGGGAGCTCCTACGAGCAGTACTTC. Residues: CASSLRSSGSSYEQYF.

The J gene is TRBJ2-1, the V gene TRBV18; D not resolved. V gave up 2 bases and J gave up 0 bases, with 8 bases separating them. Germline loops: CDR1 KGHSH, CDR2 LQKENI. There are 15 residues in the CDR3. The CDR3 is CASSPAAGSYNEQFF. The CDR3 region has the DNA TGTGCCAGCTCACCAGCAGCCGGCTCCTACAATGAGCAGTTCTTC.

V is TRBV6-5 and J is TRBJ2-1; no definite D call. The V gene lost 5 bases and the J gene lost 6 bases, with 8 bases spanning the gap. Germline CDR1 reads MNHEY; CDR2 reads SVGAGI. The CDR3 totals 12 residues. Here the CDR3 reads CASSGDFNEQFF. CDR3 nucleotide sequence: TGTGCCAGCAGTGGGGATTTCAATGAGCAGTTCTTC.

This chain links TRBV20-1 with TRBJ2-2; D may be TRBD2 (5 bases). Trimming took off 3 bases at V and 1 base at J, with 9 bases between the two ends. Germline V CDR1 and CDR2: DFQATT, SNEGSKA (reference sequence). The CDR3 contains 14 residues. The CDR3 loop is CSARSSGNTGELFF. Here the CDR3 DNA reads TGCAGTGCTAGGTCCAGCGGGAACACCGGGGAGCTGTTTTTT.

This clonotype has just a few counts. V gene TRBV29-1 combines with J gene TRBJ2-1; no firm D call. CDR3 length: 13 residues. The germline V and J ends were trimmed by 0 bases and 5 bases, with 8 bases remaining between them. Per germline, CDR1 SQVTM and CDR2 ANQGSEA. CDR3 amino acids: CSVEDRTHNEQFF. CDR3 nucleotide sequence: TGCAGCGTTGAAGATCGGACCCACAATGAGCAGTTCTTC.

This clonotype has a handful of counts. The DNA of the CDR3 is TGCGCCAGCAGCCAAGACAGGGTGGGCGATTCACCCCTCCACTTT. Its protein is CASSQDRVGDSPLHF. The chain links TRBV4-1 to TRBJ1-6; TRBD1 is a possible D gene (5 bases). V shed 0 bases and J shed 8 bases, with 11 bases lying between them. Germline-derived CDR1 and CDR2 are MGHRA and YSYEKL. The CDR3 has 15 amino acids.

This clonotype was seen only a few times. The V gene is TRBV9, the J gene TRBJ2-3; D unclear. The CDR3 length is 12 residues. Trimming left V 3 bases short and J 6 bases short, with 8 bases between. In germline, CDR1 is SGDLS, CDR2 YYNGEE. This CDR3 reads CASSARPDTQYF. CDR3 DNA sequence: TGTGCCAGCAGCGCCCGCCCGGATACGCAGTATTTT.

This clonotype has more than one count but fewer than ten. The genes are TRBV10-3 and TRBJ1-1; D not resolved. V lost 0 bases to trimming and J lost 4 bases, with 12 bases between them. The CDR3 has 15 amino acids. The germline gives CDR1 ENHRY, CDR2 SYGVKD. The CDR3 reads CAISESGIIGTEAFF. In DNA form, the CDR3 reads TGTGCCATCAGTGAGTCAGGGATCATCGGCACTGAAGCTTTCTTT.

This clonotype has a count of ten or more. The chain has TRBV18 and TRBJ2-5; possible D gene TRBD1, 6 bases. The CDR3 runs 13 residues. Trimming took 8 bases from V and 1 from J, leaving 11 bases between them. Germline V gene lookup returns CDR1 KGHSH and CDR2 LQKENI. The CDR3 loop reads CASSPGVQETQYF. The CDR3 coding sequence is TGTGCCAGCAGCCCAGGGGTCCAAGAGACCCAGTACTTC.

The V and J genes are TRBV12-3 or TRBV12-4 and TRBJ2-4, with D perhaps being TRBD1 or TRBD2 (5 bases each). This CDR3 has 14 amino acids. V was shortened by 1 base and J by 7 bases, with 11 bases between the two germline ends. Here the CDR3 DNA reads TGTGCCAGCAGTTTAGAACATCGGGGCAACATTCAGTACTTC. Amino acids: CASSLEHRGNIQYF.

The V and J genes are TRBV19 and TRBJ2-7, with D possibly called TRBD1 or TRBD2 (5 bases each). The V gene's germline CDR1 is LNHDA and CDR2 SQIVND (reference sequence). V was trimmed by 3 bases and J by 0 bases, leaving 9 bases between them. This CDR3 is built from 14 residues. Written as DNA, the CDR3 is TGTGCCAGTAGTATTGCAGGGACCTCCTACGAGCAGTACTTC. Its protein product is CASSIAGTSYEQYF.